Ten or more counts support the clone carrying this T cell receptor (beta chain). The PBMCs studied were ones that came from around 10 ml fresh peripheral blood. The data derive from a study of T cells in Graves' hyperthyroidism and ophthalmopathy. This CDR3 has 14 amino acids. Germline V gene data show CDR1 as KGHDR and CDR2 as SFDVKD. Trimming took 8 bases from V and 4 from J, leaving 17 bases between them. TCR beta CDR3 regions were amplified from RNA. During a first-round RT-PCR of the TCR CDR3, the HTBI primer set was used. TCRdb re-derived calls from the multiplex PCR reads in MiXCR, one entry per CDR3 protein. The repertoire holds approximately 590,000 distinct CDR3 sequences, with around 16% as singletons.

Material for sequencing was blood. The V call is TRBV24-1, the J call TRBJ2-7; D remains unclear. The clonotype originates from a woman in her thirties with Graves' hyperthyroidism. The CDR3 nucleotides read TGTGCCACCACTCGTCGTAAAGCTAATTACGAGCAGTACTTC. This sequence encodes CATTRRKANYEQYF.